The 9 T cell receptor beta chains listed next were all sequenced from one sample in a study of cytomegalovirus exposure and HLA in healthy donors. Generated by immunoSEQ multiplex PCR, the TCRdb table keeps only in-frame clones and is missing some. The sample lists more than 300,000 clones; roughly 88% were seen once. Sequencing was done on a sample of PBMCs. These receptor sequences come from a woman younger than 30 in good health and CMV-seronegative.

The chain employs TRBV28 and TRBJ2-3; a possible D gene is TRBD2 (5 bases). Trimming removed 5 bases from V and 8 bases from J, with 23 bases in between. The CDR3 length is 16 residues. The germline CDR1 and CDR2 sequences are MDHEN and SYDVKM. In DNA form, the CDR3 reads TGTGCCAGCAGTCCGACGACTGCGGGTCCCTATGGTACGCAGTATTTT. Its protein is CASSPTTAGPYGTQYF.

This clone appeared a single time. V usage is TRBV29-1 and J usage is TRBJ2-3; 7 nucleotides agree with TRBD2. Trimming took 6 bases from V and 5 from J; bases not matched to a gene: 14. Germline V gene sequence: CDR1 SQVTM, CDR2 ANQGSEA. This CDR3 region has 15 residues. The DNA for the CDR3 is TGCAGCGTCCCCCTCCCGGCGGGAGTGGGAGATACGCAGTATTTT. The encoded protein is CSVPLPAGVGDTQYF.

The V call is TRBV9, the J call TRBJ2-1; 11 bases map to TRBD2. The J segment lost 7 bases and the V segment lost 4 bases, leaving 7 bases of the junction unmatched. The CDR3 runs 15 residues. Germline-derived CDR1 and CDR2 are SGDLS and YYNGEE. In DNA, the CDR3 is TGTGCCAGCAGCATGACTAGCGGGGCAAGGAATGAGCAGTTCTTC. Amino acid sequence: CASSMTSGARNEQFF.

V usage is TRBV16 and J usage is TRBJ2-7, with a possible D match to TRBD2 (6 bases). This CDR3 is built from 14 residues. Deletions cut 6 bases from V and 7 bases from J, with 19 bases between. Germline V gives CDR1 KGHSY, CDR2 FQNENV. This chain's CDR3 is CASSHAGSLREQYF. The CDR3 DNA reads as TGTGCCAGCAGTCACGCCGGGAGCTTAAGGGAGCAGTACTTC.

CDR3: CASSVLGTGINNEQFF. The CDR3 DNA sequence: TGTGCCAGCAGTGTACTGGGGACAGGGATCAACAATGAGCAGTTCTTC. The gene calls are TRBV28 and TRBJ2-1, with 9 bases fitting TRBD1. V was pared by 5 bases and J by 5 bases, with 10 bases of the junction left unmatched. CDR1 MDHEN and CDR2 SYDVKM come from the germline V gene. The CDR3 runs 16 residues.

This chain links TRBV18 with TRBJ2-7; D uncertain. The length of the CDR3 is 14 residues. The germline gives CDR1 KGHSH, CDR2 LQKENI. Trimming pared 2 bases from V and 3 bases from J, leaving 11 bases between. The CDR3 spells CASSPMGSLYEQYF. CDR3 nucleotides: TGTGCCAGCTCACCAATGGGCAGCCTCTACGAGCAGTACTTC. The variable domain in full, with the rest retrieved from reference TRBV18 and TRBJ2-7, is NAGVMQNPRHLVRRRGQEARLRCSPMKGHSHVYWYRQLPEEGLKFMVYLQKENIIDESGMPKERFSAEFPKEGPSILRIQQVVRGDSAAYFCASSPMGSLYEQYFGPGTRLTVT.

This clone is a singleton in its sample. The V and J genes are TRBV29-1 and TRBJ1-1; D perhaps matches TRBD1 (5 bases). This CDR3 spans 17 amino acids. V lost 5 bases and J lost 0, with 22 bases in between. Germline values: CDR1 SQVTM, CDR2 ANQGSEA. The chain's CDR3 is CSVITGGTAFVNTEAFF. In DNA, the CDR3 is TGCAGCGTTATAACAGGCGGCACTGCCTTCGTGAACACTGAAGCTTTCTTT.

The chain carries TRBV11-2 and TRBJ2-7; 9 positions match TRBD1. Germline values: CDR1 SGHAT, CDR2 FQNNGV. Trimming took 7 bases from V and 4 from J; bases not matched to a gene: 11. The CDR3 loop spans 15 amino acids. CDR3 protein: CASTNTGGDGYEQYF. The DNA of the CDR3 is TGTGCCAGCACCAATACAGGGGGCGACGGATACGAGCAGTACTTC.

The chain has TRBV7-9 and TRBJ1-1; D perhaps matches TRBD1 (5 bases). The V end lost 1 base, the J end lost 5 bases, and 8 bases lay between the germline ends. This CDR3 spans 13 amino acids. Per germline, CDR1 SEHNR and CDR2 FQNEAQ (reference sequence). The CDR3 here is CASSLEGRTEAFF. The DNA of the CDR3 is TGTGCCAGCAGCTTAGAGGGGAGGACTGAAGCTTTCTTT.